This TCR beta chain came from a study of post-analysis software for immune sequencing data. Study background: Clinical courses comprised relapsing-remitting, secondary progressive and progressive-relapsing multiple sclerosis. Study-level findings and limits: The study found TRBV5-6, TRBV5-1 and TRBV20-1 among a few TRBV segments more frequent in patients than controls. Compared with controls, patients showed significantly lower normalized Chao1 diversity. With F measure, samples from one preparation batch clustered together strongly.

This clonotype has just a few counts. No antigen is known for it. V lost 2 bases, J lost 7 bases, and 5 bases stayed unmatched. CDR3 length: 14 amino acids. Germline V gene sequence: CDR1 SGHKS, CDR2 YYEKEE (reference sequence). Sequencing libraries made from TCR beta cDNA carried unique molecular identifiers. Input amounts of roughly 0.9 to 10 million T cells were used. These gave 500,000 or so cDNA molecules, so each molecule approximated one T cell. TCRdb re-called the PCR reads with MiXCR, one entry per CDR3 protein. The sample contains about 560,000 distinct CDR3 sequences, around 47% of which appear only once.

Material for sequencing was blood. The sequence derives from a girl under 18 with multiple sclerosis. J is TRBJ2-1 and V is TRBV5-5; 8 bases match TRBD2. CDR3 DNA sequence: TGTGCCAGCAGCTTTAGCGGGGCCCCGAATGAGCAGTTCTTC. This encodes CASSFSGAPNEQFF.